A selection of T cell receptor beta chains follows, all from one sample in a study of blood T cell repertoires in COVID-19. Assay used: immunoSEQ multiplex PCR; TCRdb lists only in-frame clones, some missing. Of around 76,000 clones detected, around 89% appear once; the ten largest clones hold around 0.58%. Sequences were obtained from peripheral blood. The receptor source for this set is a man aged 60 to 69 with acute or convalescent COVID-19. Each CDR3 is given with its conserved first and last residue. Fields, in order: J gene, clone size, V gene, D gene, CDR3 DNA, CDR3 protein. D genes are given only for firm matches. Only part of the rows carry a size: once, few, many, or a class if the clone is expanded.

TRBJ2-7 | once | TRBV20-1 | TRBD2 | TGCAGTGCTAGTAGCCAGCGGGAGGCCGAGCAGTACTTC | CSASSQREAEQYF
TRBJ2-1 | NA | TRBV27 | NA | TGTGCCAGCAGTTCGGTAGCGGAGGAGCAGTTCTTC | CASSSVAEEQFF
TRBJ2-7 | NA | TRBV18 | NA | TGTGCCAGCTCACACGGGACACCCGAGAGGGAGCAGTACTTC | CASSHGTPEREQYF
TRBJ2-6 | once | TRBV5-1 | NA | TGCGCCAGCCTCTCGGGCAGGGGAAATTATGGCTCTGGGGCCAACGTCCTGACTTTC | CASLSGRGNYGSGANVLTF
TRBJ1-2 | NA | TRBV19 | NA | TGTGCCAGTAACGGTGGTTTGTTTGGCTACACCTTC | CASNGGLFGYTF
TRBJ1-1 | NA | TRBV29-1 | NA | TGCAGCGTTGCCCCGGGTGGGGGGGGGAACACTGAAGCTTTCTTT | CSVAPGGGGNTEAFF
TRBJ2-5 | NA | TRBV5-1 | NA | TGCGCCAGCAGCCCCCCTAGAGCGGCCCTTGGGGAGACCCAGTACTTC | CASSPPRAALGETQYF
TRBJ2-7 | NA | TRBV6-1 | TRBD1 | TGTGCCAGCAGTGAGGGGGCAGGGGGTGTATACGAGCAGTACTTC | CASSEGAGGVYEQYF
TRBJ2-2 | NA | TRBV5-1 | TRBD1 | TGCGCCAGCAGCTTAACCTTTACAGGGGGGTACGTCGGGGAGCTGTTTTTT | CASSLTFTGGYVGELFF
TRBJ2-1 | NA | TRBV9 | TRBD2 | TGTGCCAGCAGCGACGGGACTAGCGGGAGAAGAGTCTCCTACAATGAGCAGTTCTTC | CASSDGTSGRRVSYNEQFF
TRBJ2-3 | few | TRBV7-3 | TRBD1 | TGTGCCAGCAGCTTAGACAGGGGATTAACAGATACGCAGTATTTT | CASSLDRGLTDTQYF
TRBJ1-4 | NA | TRBV27 | NA | TGTGCCAGCAGCGCCGGGACAACGGTGGAAAAACTGTTTTTT | CASSAGTTVEKLFF
TRBJ2-7 | NA | TRBV19 | TRBD1 | TGTGCCAGTAGTCTGGGACAGACCTTCTACGAGCAGTACTTC | CASSLGQTFYEQYF
TRBJ2-1 | NA | TRBV10-2 | TRBD2 | TGCGCCAGCAGAGATAGCGGGAGACACAATGAGCAGTTCTTC | CASRDSGRHNEQFF
TRBJ1-3 | NA | TRBV10-3 | TRBD1 | TGTGCCATCAGTGTCGTGACAGGGGACAGAAACACCATATATTTT | CAISVVTGDRNTIYF
TRBJ2-1 | NA | TRBV11-3 | TRBD1 | TGTGCCAGCAGCCAGACCGGGACAGTTTACAATGAGCAGTTCTTC | CASSQTGTVYNEQFF
TRBJ2-7 | NA | TRBV10-3 | TRBD1 | TGTGCCATCAGCCAAACCGGGACAGGGTTAGGCTACGAGCAGTACTTC | CAISQTGTGLGYEQYF
TRBJ2-7 | NA | TRBV5-6 | TRBD2 | TGTGCCAGCAGCCCCGGGGTAGCGGGAGACACCTACGAGCAGTACTTC | CASSPGVAGDTYEQYF
TRBJ2-1 | few | TRBV19 | NA | TGTGCCAGTAGTCTCGGACAGAACAATGAGCAGTTCTTC | CASSLGQNNEQFF
TRBJ1-2 | NA | TRBV5-1 | NA | TGCGCCAGCAGCTTGACAGCTATGCTCAACTATGGCTACACCTTC | CASSLTAMLNYGYTF
TRBJ2-5 | NA | TRBV5-6 | TRBD2 | TGTGCCAGCAGCCCCATCCAACGAGCGGGAGGGGAGACCCAGTACTTC | CASSPIQRAGGETQYF
TRBJ2-7 | NA | TRBV19 | NA | TGTGCCAGTAGCGGCGGGGTGAGTTCCTACGAGCAGTACTTC | CASSGGVSSYEQYF
TRBJ1-2 | NA | TRBV5-6 | TRBD1 | TGTGCCAGCAGAAAGACAGGGGCGAACTATGGCTACACCTTC | CASRKTGANYGYTF
TRBJ1-1 | NA | TRBV9 | NA | TGTGCCAGCAGCGTAGAGGGGACTGAAGCTTTCTTT | CASSVEGTEAFF
TRBJ1-1 | NA | TRBV12-5 | NA | TGTGCTAGTGGTCAGGGTTTAGGTGGGAACACTGAAGCTTTCTTT | CASGQGLGGNTEAFF
TRBJ1-4 | NA | TRBV28 | NA | TGTGCCAGCAGTTCTTGGGGCGCAGGGGTAAGAGTTGGTGAAAAACTGTTTTTT | CASSSWGAGVRVGEKLFF
TRBJ2-1 | NA | TRBV11-2 | TRBD2 | TGTGCCAGCAGCCCACTAGCGAGTGAGCAGTTCTTC | CASSPLASEQFF
TRBJ1-2 | NA | TRBV30 | TRBD1 | TGTGCCTGGACCGTAGGGACAGGGGGGATTAACTATGGCTACACCTTC | CAWTVGTGGINYGYTF
TRBJ1-2 | NA | TRBV6-5 | NA | TGTGCCAGCACCACGGGGGGCAGGCCAGGCTATGGCTACACCTTC | CASTTGGRPGYGYTF
TRBJ2-3 | once | TRBV6-6 | TRBD2 | TGTGCCAGCAGCGAGCGGGGTAGTTATACGCAGTATTTT | CASSERGSYTQYF
TRBJ2-7 | NA | TRBV7-2 | NA | TGTGCCAGCAGCTTAGACAGAGGGTACGAGCAGTACTTC | CASSLDRGYEQYF
TRBJ1-3 | NA | TRBV5-4 | NA | TGTGCCAGCAGCCTGGGCGAAAACACCATATATTTT | CASSLGENTIYF
TRBJ2-7 | NA | TRBV6-5 | TRBD1 | TGTGCCAGCAGCGACAGGGGAATCCACGAGCAGTACTTC | CASSDRGIHEQYF
TRBJ2-5 | NA | TRBV7-3 | NA | TGTGCCAGCAGCTTCCAAGCCCAAGAGACCCAGTACTTC | CASSFQAQETQYF
TRBJ1-6 | NA | TRBV5-1 | TRBD1 | TGCGCCAGCAGCCCCGCGGCAGGGGGCTCGAATTCACCCCTCCACTTT | CASSPAAGGSNSPLHF
TRBJ2-7 | NA | TRBV10-3 | TRBD1 | TGTGCCATCAGTGTCTCCCGGGGGCAGGGGGCGGTCTACTACGAGCAGTACTTC | CAISVSRGQGAVYYEQYF
TRBJ2-7 | NA | TRBV19 | NA | TGTGCCAGTAGTATCACAGGGCCCTTCTACGAGCAGTACTTC | CASSITGPFYEQYF
TRBJ1-6 | NA | TRBV20-1 | TRBD1 | TGCAGTGCTAGTGAGGGGGCGCCAGGTTCACCCCTCCACTTT | CSASEGAPGSPLHF
TRBJ1-5 | NA | TRBV5-5 | NA | TGTGCCAGCAGCTTATCAGGGCTCCATCAGCCCCAGCATTTT | CASSLSGLHQPQHF
TRBJ2-3 | NA | TRBV5-1 | NA | TGCGCCAGCAGCTTTACTGCTAGCACAGATACGCAGTATTTT | CASSFTASTDTQYF
TRBJ1-4 | NA | TRBV5-1 | TRBD1 | TGCGCCAGCAGCCCACTGGGACAGGGGGATGAAAAACTGTTTTTT | CASSPLGQGDEKLFF
TRBJ1-6 | few | TRBV18 | NA | TGTGCCAGCTCACCAGCAGGGTCCTATAATTCACCCCTCCACTTT | CASSPAGSYNSPLHF
TRBJ1-2 | NA | TRBV10-2 | NA | TGCGCCAGCAGTGGGGAAGGACAGTCCTCGGTATATGGCTACACCTTC | CASSGEGQSSVYGYTF
TRBJ1-6 | NA | TRBV5-6 | TRBD1 | TGTGCCAGCAGCTTGGGACAGGGACTCGGACCCCTCCACTTT | CASSLGQGLGPLHF
TRBJ2-2 | NA | TRBV11-2 | TRBD2 | TGTGCCAGCAGCTTAGGACTAGCGGGGGCAGGGGAGCTGTTTTTT | CASSLGLAGAGELFF
TRBJ2-3 | NA | TRBV3-1/TRBV3-2 | NA | TGTGCCAGCAGCGACCTGGGAGACAGCACAGATACGCAGTATTTT | CASSDLGDSTDTQYF
TRBJ2-2 | NA | TRBV11-3 | TRBD2 | TGTGCCAGCAGCTTAACTAGCGGGGCTCCGAACACCGGGGAGCTGTTTTTT | CASSLTSGAPNTGELFF
TRBJ2-7 | NA | TRBV18 | NA | TGTGCCAGCTCACCCCAAAGCGAGACCGGCGAGCAGTACTTC | CASSPQSETGEQYF
TRBJ2-5 | NA | TRBV9 | TRBD1 | TGTGCCAGCAGCGTAGAGGGGACAGGGAGTTTCGAGACCCAGTACTTC | CASSVEGTGSFETQYF